This passage covers 24 T cell receptor beta chains from one sample sequenced in a study of T cell clonality in common variable immunodeficiency (dated by TCRdb to the mid-2010s). The study at large found these results: Fewer deletions and N-nucleotide insertions were reportedly observed in CVID TCRbeta sequences, and highly modified clones with 13 or more V deletions were reportedly absent from CVID TCRbeta sequences.

Libraries came from the immunoSEQ multiplex PCR assay. TCRdb stores this immuneACCESS table with in-frame sequences only. Part of the clones is absent; in the studies checked, under half of the shortfall reflects unresolved V genes, and no reason is known for the rest. The sample features fewer than 12,000 clones, and none is a singleton. About 5.5% of the sample lies in the top ten. No antigens are known for them. What was sequenced was peripheral blood mononuclear cells. All receptors derive from a human donor with common variable immunodeficiency.

A note on this clone: Read coverage stops 3 residues before the CDR3 terminus; the germline J gene supplies the remainder. The V gene is TRBV7-9, the J gene TRBJ1-2, with D possibly being TRBD1 (5 bases). From germline, CDR1 is SEHNR and CDR2 FQNEAQ (reference sequence). The CDR3 is made up of 14 amino acids. V lost 1 base to trimming and J lost 2 bases, with 8 bases between them. The CDR3 reads CASSLGPGNYGYTF. Incomplete CDR3 DNA: TGTGCCAGCAGCTTAGGTCCAGGGAACTATGGC.

This clone was counted only a few times. Coverage ceases 3 residues before the CDR3 finishes, and the germline J gene fills in the end. This rearrangement joins TRBV30 to TRBJ2-3; a possible D gene is TRBD1 (5 bases). CDR3 length: 13 residues. The germline V gene has CDR1 GTSNPN and CDR2 SVGIG (reference sequence). V was pared by 1 base and J by 6 bases, with 11 bases between. The CDR3 spells CAWSGQLRDTQYF. CDR3 bases read: TGTGCCTGGAGTGGACAGTTGAGGGATACG.

Of note for this clone: The read comes to an end 3 residues before the CDR3 does, leaving the germline J gene to fill in the end. The chain carries TRBV19 and TRBJ2-3; maybe TRBD1 (5 bases). V lost 7 bases and J 4 bases, leaving 18 bases between the germline ends. The CDR3 is made up of 15 amino acids. Germline V gene lookup returns CDR1 LNHDA and CDR2 SQIVND (reference sequence). The sequenced part of the CDR3 DNA is TGTGCCAGTACCCCATCTAGGGGCAGAGCAGATACG. Protein sequence: CASTPSRGRADT. The CDR3, in full, reads CASTPSRGRADTQYF.

This clone was picked up a small number of times. The read ends 3 residues before the CDR3 terminus; that terminus is restored from the germline J gene. The J gene is TRBJ1-2, the V gene TRBV5-6, with 7 bases lining up with TRBD1. The junction had 6 bases not matched to a gene; V was cut back by 1 base and J by 3 bases. CDR1 is SGHDT, CDR2 YYEEEE, per germline. The CDR3 runs to 15 residues. The covered CDR3 bases are TGTGCCAGCAGCTTGCCGCAAGGGACAGACTATGGC. This translates into CASSLPQGTDYG. The full CDR3 protein is CASSLPQGTDYGYTF. The entire variable domain, with the rest obtained from reference TRBV5-6 and TRBJ1-2, is as follows: DAGVTQSPTHLIKTRGQQVTLRCSPKSGHDTVSWYQQALGQGPQFIFQYYEEEERQRGNFPDRFSGHQFPNYSSELNVNALLLGDSALYLCASSLPQGTDYGYTFGSGTRLTVV.

A note on this clone: Coverage ceases 3 residues before the CDR3 finishes, and the germline J gene fills in the end. V gene TRBV18 combines with J gene TRBJ1-5; D remains ambiguous. V lost 4 bases to trimming and J lost 1 base, with 5 bases between them. There are 13 residues in the CDR3. Germline loops: CDR1 KGHSH, CDR2 LQKENI. The CDR3 reads CASSQQSNQPQHF. The sequenced CDR3 bases are TGTGCCAGCTCACAACAGAGCAATCAGCCC.

Points on this clone: Read data end 3 residues before the CDR3 end; the end is taken from the germline J gene. J is TRBJ2-5 and V is TRBV19; D may be TRBD1 (6 bases). There are 13 residues in the CDR3. Germline loops: CDR1 LNHDA, CDR2 SQIVND (reference sequence). V lost 6 bases and J lost 5, with 13 bases in between. CDR3 bases read: TGTGCCAGTAGGAGGGGGTCGGGGGAGACC. It yields the protein CASRRGSGET. The whole CDR3 region reads CASRRGSGETQYF. The full variable domain, in which reference TRBV19 and TRBJ2-5 provide the parts outside the CDR3, is DGGITQSPKYLFRKEGQNVTLSCEQNLNHDAMYWYRQDPGQGLRLIYYSQIVNDFQKGDIAEGYSVSREKKESFPLTVTSAQKNPTAFYLCASRRGSGETQYFGPGTRLLVL.

This clone was counted a few times. The CDR3 end is not reached by the read, which stops 3 residues before it; the germline J gene fills it in. The genes are TRBV2 and TRBJ2-7; possibly TRBD1 for D (6 bases). V dropped 3 bases and J dropped 2 bases, with 14 bases sitting between them. Germline V lookup: CDR1 SNHLY, CDR2 FYNNEI. This CDR3 has 15 amino acids. CDR3 sequence: CASSDRRGAPYEQYF. The DNA read from the CDR3 is TGTGCCAGCAGTGACCGCAGGGGAGCACCCTACGAG.

This clone was seen a handful of times. The read gets to within 3 residues of the CDR3 end, and the germline J gene fills in the rest. This chain connects TRBV5-1 to TRBJ2-5; the match to TRBD1 covers 7 bases. This CDR3 contains 14 residues. Germline-derived CDR1 and CDR2 are SGHRS and YFSETQ. V shed 4 bases, J shed 5 bases, and the junction held 8 bases outside the gene matches. The CDR3: CASSPGQEGETQYF. The part of the CDR3 DNA that was read is TGCGCCAGCAGCCCCGGACAGGAAGGGGAGACC.

This clone was seen more than once but under ten times. The read comes to an end 3 residues before the CDR3 does, leaving the germline J gene to fill in the end. The chain is built from TRBV7-9 and TRBJ2-7, with TRBD1 as a possible D gene (6 bases). The V end was cut by 10 bases, the J end by 4 bases, with 11 bases between. The germline V gene has CDR1 SEHNR and CDR2 FQNEAQ (reference sequence). The CDR3 contains 11 residues. The CDR3 sequence is CAIPTGYEQYF. The part of the CDR3 DNA that was read is TGTGCCATTCCTACAGGGTACGAG.

As concerns this clone: The sequenced fragment ends 3 residues before the CDR3 boundary, so the rest is inferred from the germline J gene. V usage is TRBV19 and J usage is TRBJ2-7; 9 nucleotides line up with TRBD2. Germline values: CDR1 LNHDA, CDR2 SQIVND (reference sequence). CDR3 length equals 15 residues. V trimming: 3 bases; J trimming: 6 bases; junction bases outside the gene matches: 9. The CDR3 DNA, read in part, is TGTGCCAGTAGTATTAAGCTAGCGGGAAAGACCGAG. Amino acid sequence: CASSIKLAGKTE. The CDR3 in full is CASSIKLAGKTEQYF. Full variable domain (remainder filled in from reference TRBV19 and TRBJ2-7): DGGITQSPKYLFRKEGQNVTLSCEQNLNHDAMYWYRQDPGQGLRLIYYSQIVNDFQKGDIAEGYSVSREKKESFPLTVTSAQKNPTAFYLCASSIKLAGKTEQYFGPGTRLTVT.

This clone was counted a few times. The CDR3 extends 3 residues past the end of the read, so its final part is completed from the germline J gene. The chain links TRBV19 to TRBJ2-3; possible D gene TRBD1, 6 bases. V dropped 7 bases and J dropped 0 bases, with 14 bases sitting between them. The CDR3 is made up of 15 amino acids. CDR1 and CDR2 from the germline V gene are LNHDA and SQIVND (reference sequence). CDR3 in amino acids: CASNKQGTSTDTQYF. CDR3 bases read: TGTGCCAGTAACAAACAGGGAACTAGCACAGATACG. Filled out from reference TRBV19 and TRBJ2-3, the complete variable domain reads DGGITQSPKYLFRKEGQNVTLSCEQNLNHDAMYWYRQDPGQGLRLIYYSQIVNDFQKGDIAEGYSVSREKKESFPLTVTSAQKNPTAFYLCASNKQGTSTDTQYFGPGTRLTVL.

This clone was counted a few times. Read data end 3 residues before the CDR3 end; the end is taken from the germline J gene. The chain joins TRBV18 to TRBJ2-5, with 7 bases lining up with TRBD1. There are 15 residues in the CDR3. V shed 2 bases, J shed 2 bases, and the junction held 5 bases outside the gene matches. CDR1 is KGHSH, CDR2 LQKENI, per germline. The CDR3 loop is CASSPRQGGQETQYF. CDR3 DNA, as far as it was read: TGTGCCAGCTCACCAAGACAGGGTGGGCAAGAGACC. The full variable domain, completed using reference TRBV18 and TRBJ2-5, is NAGVMQNPRHLVRRRGQEARLRCSPMKGHSHVYWYRQLPEEGLKFMVYLQKENIIDESGMPKERFSAEFPKEGPSILRIQQVVRGDSAAYFCASSPRQGGQETQYFGPGTRLLVL.

Concerning this clone itself: The read ends 3 residues shy of where the CDR3 ends; the end is completed using the germline J gene. V gene TRBV19 combines with J gene TRBJ2-1, with 8 bases identical to TRBD2. CDR3 length equals 21 residues. V lost 3 bases, J lost 2 bases, and 21 bases stayed unmatched. Germline V lookup: CDR1 LNHDA, CDR2 SQIVND (reference sequence). The covered CDR3 bases are TGTGCCAGTAGTATCCCCTGGCGGCGGGAGGTAAATATTCGGGCCTACAATGAG. Translated: CASSIPWRREVNIRAYNE. The full-length CDR3 reads as CASSIPWRREVNIRAYNEQFF.

Points on this clone: The read finishes 3 residues shy of the CDR3 end, and the germline J gene is used to complete it. V is TRBV7-2 and J is TRBJ2-3; 7 bases are a match to TRBD2. Per the germline V gene, CDR1 is SGHTA and CDR2 is FQGNSA. The CDR3 totals 15 residues. V lost 5 bases and J lost 8; bases outside the gene matches: 13. The CDR3 protein is CASSPPGLNTGTQYF. CDR3 DNA, as far as it was read: TGTGCCAGCAGCCCACCGGGACTAAATACGGGTACG.

This chain's CDR3 is CASSFPGRFYEQYF. The CDR3 DNA, read in part, is TGTGCCAGCAGCTTCCCAGGGAGATTCTACGAG. This chain connects TRBV7-2 to TRBJ2-7; tentatively, D is TRBD1 or TRBD2 (5 bases each). The CDR3 is cut off 3 residues early in the read; its end comes from the germline J gene. V was shortened by 3 bases and J by 3 bases, with 12 bases between the two germline ends. Germline CDR1 is SGHTA and CDR2 is FQGNSA. The CDR3 consists of 14 residues.

A few counts support this clone. The read terminates 3 residues ahead of where the CDR3 ends, so the germline J gene completes it. The rearrangement links TRBV2 to TRBJ2-1; D is undetermined. V lost 6 bases and J 0 bases, leaving 12 bases between the germline ends. The CDR3 is made up of 15 amino acids. CDR1 is SNHLY, CDR2 FYNNEI, per germline. The chain's CDR3 is CASSALANSYNEQFF. CDR3 DNA, as far as it was read: TGTGCCAGCAGCGCTTTGGCCAACTCCTACAATGAG.

This clone was seen more than once but under ten times. The CDR3 goes on 3 residues after the read ends, and that part is filled in from the germline J gene. The genes are TRBV6-1 and TRBJ1-2; perhaps TRBD1 as D (6 bases). V lost 5 bases and J 3 bases, leaving 13 bases between the germline ends. This CDR3 is built from 14 residues. Germline V gives CDR1 MNHNS, CDR2 SASEGT. The part of the CDR3 DNA that was read is TGTGCCAGCAGTCAAGGACAGCCGGACTATGGC. Translated: CASSQGQPDYG. The CDR3, in full, reads CASSQGQPDYGYTF.

This clone has only a few counts. The read ends 3 residues before the CDR3 terminus; that terminus is restored from the germline J gene. The chain joins TRBV2 to TRBJ2-1, with a weak D call TRBD2 (6 bases). Germline CDR1 is SNHLY and CDR2 is FYNNEI. Trimming removed 6 bases at V and 0 bases at J, with 9 bases between. This CDR3 region has 14 residues. The CDR3 loop reads CASRLASSYNEQFF. The CDR3 bases that were read are TGTGCCAGCAGGCTAGCGAGCTCCTACAATGAG.

CDR3 amino acids: CASSLAAWGGTEAFF. The CDR3 bases that were read are TGTGCCAGCAGCTTAGCCGCGTGGGGGGGCACTGAA. This chain joins TRBV7-6 and TRBJ1-1; possibly TRBD1 for D (5 bases). The missing CDR3 end, 3 residues past where the read stops, is filled in from the germline J gene. Germline assignment: CDR1 SGHVS and CDR2 FNYEAQ. The CDR3 loop spans 15 amino acids. V lost 0 bases, J lost 4 bases, and 12 bases lay in between. Filled out from reference TRBV7-6 and TRBJ1-1, the complete variable domain reads GAGVSQSPRYKVTKRGQDVALRCDPISGHVSLYWYRQALGQGPEFLTYFNYEAQQDKSGLPNDRFSAERPEGSISTLTIQRTEQRDSAMYRCASSLAAWGGTEAFFGQGTRLTVV.

This clone was recorded a few times. The CDR3 end falls 3 residues outside the read, so it is completed with the germline J gene. The V gene is TRBV2, the J gene TRBJ1-3; D gene ambiguous. With 7 bases removed from V and 4 bases from J, the gap between germline ends came to 14 bases. The CDR3 totals 14 residues. CDR1 SNHLY and CDR2 FYNNEI come from the germline V gene. CDR3 DNA, as far as it was read: TGTGCCAGCAAGTCCCGGACGGGGGGAAACACC. Amino acid sequence: CASKSRTGGNT. The full-length CDR3 reads as CASKSRTGGNTIYF.

Comments on this clone: The read is 3 residues too short to cover the CDR3 end, so that end is filled in from the germline J gene. The chain links TRBV18 to TRBJ2-1; 9 positions agree with TRBD2. J gave up 7 bases and V 6 bases, and 7 bases lay outside the gene matches. CDR1 is KGHSH and CDR2 is LQKENI in the germline V gene. This CDR3 is 14 amino acids long. The DNA read from the CDR3 is TGTGCCAGCTCCTCTAGCGGGAAAGGTAATGAG. Its translation: CASSSSGKGNE. The whole CDR3 protein is CASSSSGKGNEQFF. Full variable domain (remainder filled in from reference TRBV18 and TRBJ2-1): NAGVMQNPRHLVRRRGQEARLRCSPMKGHSHVYWYRQLPEEGLKFMVYLQKENIIDESGMPKERFSAEFPKEGPSILRIQQVVRGDSAAYFCASSSSGKGNEQFFGPGTRLTVL.

This clone was counted at least ten times. The CDR3 extends 3 residues past the end of the read, so its final part is completed from the germline J gene. The chain is built from TRBV20-1 and TRBJ2-2; TRBD2 agrees at 8 bases. Germline CDR1 is DFQATT and CDR2 is SNEGSKA (reference sequence). The CDR3 is 17 residues long. After removal of 0 bases from V and 1 base from J, the junction contained 7 bases not matched to a gene. The covered CDR3 bases are TGCAGTGCTAGAGATCCTAGCGGGTTCCTGAACACCGGGGAG. Amino acid sequence: CSARDPSGFLNTGE. From start to end, the CDR3 is CSARDPSGFLNTGELFF.

About this clone: At one of its ends the junction is not consistent with the germline gene, which may arise from a read error. The sequence runs out 3 residues before the end of the CDR3; the remainder is reconstructed from the germline J gene. The V call is TRBV5-1, the J call TRBJ2-1; 9 nucleotides agree with TRBD2. The CDR3 contains 14 residues. CDR1 is SGHRS and CDR2 is YFSETQ in the germline V gene. The CDR3 sequence: CASRAGLAGNEQFF. The CDR3 DNA, read in part, is TGCGCTAGCAGAGCGGGACTAGCCGGCAATGAG.

For this clone: One junction end disagrees with the germline gene, perhaps due to a read error. The read terminates 3 residues before the CDR3 end, so the remaining end is supplied by the germline J gene. The chain carries TRBV18 and TRBJ1-1, with D hard to call. Germline values: CDR1 KGHSH, CDR2 LQKENI. CDR3 size: 14 residues. The sequenced part of the CDR3 DNA is TGTGCCAGCGCACCCCTAGGTGGGAACACTGAA. This sequence encodes CASAPLGGNTE. The entire CDR3 protein is CASAPLGGNTEAFF.